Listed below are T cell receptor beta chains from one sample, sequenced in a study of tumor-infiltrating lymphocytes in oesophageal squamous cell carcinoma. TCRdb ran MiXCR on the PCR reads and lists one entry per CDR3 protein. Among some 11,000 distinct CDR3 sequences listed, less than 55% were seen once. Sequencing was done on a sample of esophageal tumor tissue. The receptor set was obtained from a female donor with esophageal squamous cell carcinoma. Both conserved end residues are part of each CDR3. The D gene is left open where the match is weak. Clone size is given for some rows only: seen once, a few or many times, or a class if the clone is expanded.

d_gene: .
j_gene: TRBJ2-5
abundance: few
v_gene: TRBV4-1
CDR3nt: TGTGCCAGCAGCCAAGAACTGGGGGAGACCCAGTACTTC
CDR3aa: CASSQELGETQYF

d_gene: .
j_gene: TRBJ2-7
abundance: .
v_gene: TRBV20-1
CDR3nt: TGCAGTGCTAGGAGGCAGTCGGATTCACCCCTCCACTTC
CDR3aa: CSARRQSDSPLHF

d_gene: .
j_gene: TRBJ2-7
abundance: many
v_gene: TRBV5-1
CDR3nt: TGCGCCAGCAGCTCGGACCTTTGGGCCTACGAGCAGTACTTC
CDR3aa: CASSSDLWAYEQYF

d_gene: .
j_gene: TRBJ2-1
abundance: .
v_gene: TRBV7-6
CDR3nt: TGTGCCAGCAGCTTTGACGGGGGCTCCTACAATGAGCAGTTCTTC
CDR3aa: CASSFDGGSYNEQFF

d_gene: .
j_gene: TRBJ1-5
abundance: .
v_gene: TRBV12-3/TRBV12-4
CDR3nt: TGTGCCAGCAAGTCGAAGGGGGATCAGCCCCAGCATTTT
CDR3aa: CASKSKGDQPQHF

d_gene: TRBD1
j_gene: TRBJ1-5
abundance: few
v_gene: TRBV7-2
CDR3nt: TGTGCCAGCAGCTATCAGGGGGGGGGTTATAGCAATCAGCCCCAGCATTTT
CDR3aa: CASSYQGGGYSNQPQHF

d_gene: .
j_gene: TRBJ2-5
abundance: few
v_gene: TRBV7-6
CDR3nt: TGTGCCAGCAGGAAGAGGGGCTCCGACGTTGGGGAGACCCAGTACTTC
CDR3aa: CASRKRGSDVGETQYF

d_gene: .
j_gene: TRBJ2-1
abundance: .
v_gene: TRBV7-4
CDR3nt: TGTGCCAGCAGCGTTATCAGCAATGAGCAGTTCTTC
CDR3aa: CASSVISNEQFF

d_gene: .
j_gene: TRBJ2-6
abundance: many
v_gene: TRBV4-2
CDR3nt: TGTGCCAGCAGCCAAGCTTCAGGCCCGGAAGGGGCCAACGTCCTGACTTTC
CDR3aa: CASSQASGPEGANVLTF

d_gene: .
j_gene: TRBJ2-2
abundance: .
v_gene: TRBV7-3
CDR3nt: TGTGCCAGCAGCGGACAAAACACCGGGGAGCTGTTTTTT
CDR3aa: CASSGQNTGELFF

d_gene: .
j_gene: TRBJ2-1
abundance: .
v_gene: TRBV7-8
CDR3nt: TGTGCCAGCAGCTTACTCCTCTCCGGTCCCTACAATGAGCAGTTCTTC
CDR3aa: CASSLLLSGPYNEQFF

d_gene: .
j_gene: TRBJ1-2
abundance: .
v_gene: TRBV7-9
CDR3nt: TGTGCCAGCAGCGTCGACAGCCGTGGAGACTATGGCTACACCTTC
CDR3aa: CASSVDSRGDYGYTF

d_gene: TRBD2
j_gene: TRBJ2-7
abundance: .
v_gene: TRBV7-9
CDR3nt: TGTGCCAGCAGCCAGGGACTAGCGGGGGCCTACGAGCAGTACTTC
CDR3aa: CASSQGLAGAYEQYF

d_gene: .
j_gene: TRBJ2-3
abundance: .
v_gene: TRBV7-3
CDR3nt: TGTGCCAGCAGCTTAACCAGGGGTAGCACAGATACGCAGTATTTT
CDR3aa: CASSLTRGSTDTQYF

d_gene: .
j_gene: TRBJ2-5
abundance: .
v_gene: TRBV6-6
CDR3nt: TGTGCCAGCAGTTACGGGCGGAAAGAGACCCAGTACTTC
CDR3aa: CASSYGRKETQYF

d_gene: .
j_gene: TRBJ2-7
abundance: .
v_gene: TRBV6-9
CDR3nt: TGTGCCAGCAGCGCAAGGGGCTACGAGCAGTACTTC
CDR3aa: CASSARGYEQYF

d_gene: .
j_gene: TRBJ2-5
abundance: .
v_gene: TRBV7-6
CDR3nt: TGTGCCAGCAGCCCCCCAGGGGGGAGCCAAGAGACCCAGTACTTC
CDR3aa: CASSPPGGSQETQYF

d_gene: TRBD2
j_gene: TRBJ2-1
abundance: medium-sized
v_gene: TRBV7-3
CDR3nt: TGTGCCAGCAGCTCCTCCGGGACTACCTACAATGAGCAGTTCTTC
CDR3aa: CASSSSGTTYNEQFF

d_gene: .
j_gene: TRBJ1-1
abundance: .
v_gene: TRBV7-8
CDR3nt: TGTGCCAGCAGCTTAGAGTACGGGAATGAAGCTTTCTTT
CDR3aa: CASSLEYGNEAFF

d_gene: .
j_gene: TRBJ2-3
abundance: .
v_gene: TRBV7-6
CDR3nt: TGTGCCAGCAGCCCGAGGGCGGGGGATACGCAGTATTTT
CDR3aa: CASSPRAGDTQYF

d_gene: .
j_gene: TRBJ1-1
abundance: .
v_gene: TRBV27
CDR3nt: TGTGCCAGCAGTTTCGAAGGGTTGAACACTGAAGCTTTCTTT
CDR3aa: CASSFEGLNTEAFF

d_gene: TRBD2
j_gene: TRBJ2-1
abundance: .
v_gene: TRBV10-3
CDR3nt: TGTGCCATCACCGGGACTAGCGGACTCTCCTACAATGAGCAGTTCTTC
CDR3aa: CAITGTSGLSYNEQFF

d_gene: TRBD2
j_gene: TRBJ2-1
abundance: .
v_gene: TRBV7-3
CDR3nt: TGTGCCAGCAGCCCGATAGCGGGACCCTACAATGAGCAGTTCTTC
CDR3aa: CASSPIAGPYNEQFF

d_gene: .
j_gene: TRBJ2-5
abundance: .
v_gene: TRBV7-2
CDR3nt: TGTGCCAGCAGCTTAATGAGAGAGACCCAGTACTTC
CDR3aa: CASSLMRETQYF

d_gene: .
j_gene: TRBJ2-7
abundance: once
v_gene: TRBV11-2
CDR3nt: TGTGCCAGCAGCCGCAGGACAAGGGAGCAGTACTTC
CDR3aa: CASSRRTREQYF

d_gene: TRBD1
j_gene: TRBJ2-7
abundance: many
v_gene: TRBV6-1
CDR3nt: TGTGCCAGCAGTTGGGGACAGGGCAGGGACTACGAGCAGTACTTC
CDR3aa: CASSWGQGRDYEQYF

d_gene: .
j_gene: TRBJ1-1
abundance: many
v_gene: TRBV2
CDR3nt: TGTGCCAGCGCCAGGAGCACTGAAGCTTTCTTT
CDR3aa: CASARSTEAFF

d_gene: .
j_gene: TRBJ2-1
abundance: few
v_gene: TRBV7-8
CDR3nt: TGTGCCAGCAGCTTTGCAGGGGATGAGCAGTTCTTC
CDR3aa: CASSFAGDEQFF

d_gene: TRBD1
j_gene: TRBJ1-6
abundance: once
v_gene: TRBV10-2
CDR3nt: TGCGCCAGCACGACAGGGACTTCACCCCTCCACTTT
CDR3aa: CASTTGTSPLHF

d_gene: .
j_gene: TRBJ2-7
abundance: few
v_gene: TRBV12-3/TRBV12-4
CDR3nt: TGTGCCAGCAGTTTAGTTAATGTAGGGACAATCTACGAGCAGTACTTC
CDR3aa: CASSLVNVGTIYEQYF

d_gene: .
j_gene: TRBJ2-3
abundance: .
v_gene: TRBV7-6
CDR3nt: TGTGCCAGCAGCCCTCTTGACGGCGGTTATACGCAGTATTTT
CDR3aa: CASSPLDGGYTQYF

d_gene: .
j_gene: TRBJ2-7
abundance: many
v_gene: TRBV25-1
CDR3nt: TGTGCCAGCAGTATTACAGACGAGCAGTACTTC
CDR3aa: CASSITDEQYF

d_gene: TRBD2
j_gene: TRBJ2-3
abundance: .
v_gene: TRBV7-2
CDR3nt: TGTGCCAGCAGCTTAATCGGGACTAGAAATTCGCAGTATTTT
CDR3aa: CASSLIGTRNSQYF

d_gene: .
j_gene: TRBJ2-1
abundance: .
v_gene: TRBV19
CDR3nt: TGTGCCAGTAGTACCAATCTGTGGGGAGATGAGCAGTTCTTC
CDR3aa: CASSTNLWGDEQFF

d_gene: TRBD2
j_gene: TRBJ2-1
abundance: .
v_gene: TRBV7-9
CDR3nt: TGTGCCAGCAGCCCCGCCTCTAGCGGAACCTACAATGAGCAGTTCTTC
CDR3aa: CASSPASSGTYNEQFF

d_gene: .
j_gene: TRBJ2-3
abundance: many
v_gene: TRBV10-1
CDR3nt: TGCGCCAGCAGTGAGAGTAGGGATACGCAGTATTTT
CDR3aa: CASSESRDTQYF

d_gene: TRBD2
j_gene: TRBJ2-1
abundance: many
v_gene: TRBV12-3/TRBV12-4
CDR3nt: TGTGCCAGCAGTCCCAAGAAGAGCGGGAGGGGCGATGAGCAGTTCTTC
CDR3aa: CASSPKKSGRGDEQFF

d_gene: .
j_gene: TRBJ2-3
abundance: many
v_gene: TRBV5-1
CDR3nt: TGCGCCAGCCGGGGTGTCGCCACAGATACGCAGTATTTT
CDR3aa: CASRGVATDTQYF

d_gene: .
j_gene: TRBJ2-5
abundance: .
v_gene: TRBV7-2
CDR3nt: TGTGCCAGCAGCTTAGCTGGGCCGGAGACCCAGTACTTC
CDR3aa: CASSLAGPETQYF

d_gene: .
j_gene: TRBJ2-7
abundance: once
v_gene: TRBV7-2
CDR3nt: TGTGCCAGCAGCTTAGGGCTGTCCTACAATGAGCAGTACTTC
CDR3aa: CASSLGLSYNEQYF

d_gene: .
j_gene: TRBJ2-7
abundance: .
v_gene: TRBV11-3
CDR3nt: TGTGCCAGCAGCAATCGACAGGCCTACGAGCAGTACTTC
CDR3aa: CASSNRQAYEQYF

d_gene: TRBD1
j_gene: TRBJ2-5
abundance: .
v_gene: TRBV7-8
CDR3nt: TGTGCCAGCAGCTCCGACAGGGGGAGGAAGACCCAGTACTTC
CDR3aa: CASSSDRGRKTQYF